This T cell receptor (beta chain) was sequenced in a study of T cell responses to AZD1222 COVID-19 vaccine. The CDR3 contains 14 residues. Here immunoSEQ multiplex PCR was the method, and the copy in TCRdb shows in-frame clones only, minus some. The repertoire holds some 74,000 clones, with about 90% as singletons. The sample in question was peripheral blood, obtained 28 days after the second AZD1222 dose. The rearrangement joins TRBV21-1 to TRBJ1-6. TRBV21-1 is deemed a pseudogene. The clonotype comes from an adult who received the AZD1222 COVID-19 vaccine. CDR3 in amino acids: CASSKGGYTSPLHF. CDR3 coding DNA: TGTGCCAGCAGCAAAGGGGGATATACTTCACCCCTCCACTTT.